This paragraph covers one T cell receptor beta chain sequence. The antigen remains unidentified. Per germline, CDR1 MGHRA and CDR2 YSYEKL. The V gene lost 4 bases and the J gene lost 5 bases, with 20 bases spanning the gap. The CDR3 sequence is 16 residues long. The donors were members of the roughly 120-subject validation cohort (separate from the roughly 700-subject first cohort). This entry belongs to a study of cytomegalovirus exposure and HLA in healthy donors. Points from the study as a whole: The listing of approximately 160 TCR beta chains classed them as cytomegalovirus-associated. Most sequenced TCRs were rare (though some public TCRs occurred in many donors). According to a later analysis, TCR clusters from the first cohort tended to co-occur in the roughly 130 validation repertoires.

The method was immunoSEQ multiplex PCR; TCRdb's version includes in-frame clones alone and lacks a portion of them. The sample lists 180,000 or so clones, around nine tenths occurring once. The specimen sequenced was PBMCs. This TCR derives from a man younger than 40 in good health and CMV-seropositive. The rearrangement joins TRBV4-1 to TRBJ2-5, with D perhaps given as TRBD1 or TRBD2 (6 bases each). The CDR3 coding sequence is TGCGCCAGCAGCCGAACTAGAGAGGGGGGTAGGGAGACCCAGTACTTC. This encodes CASSRTREGGRETQYF.